The T cell receptor (beta chain) under discussion was sequenced for a study of T cell changes during pregnancy in multiple sclerosis. TCRdb's copy holds only in-frame clones and misses some; the assay was immunoSEQ multiplex PCR. The repertoire holds tens of thousands of clones, 80% to 95% seen once, with around 2% in the top ten. CDR3 size: 15 residues. Per the germline V gene, CDR1 is LGHNA and CDR2 is YSLEER. V was clipped by 1 base and J by 0 bases, with 9 bases between them. This specimen consisted of peripheral blood, obtained in the second trimester of pregnancy. The chain carries TRBV4-3 and TRBJ1-2; the D is unclear. The TCR comes from a female donor with multiple sclerosis, enrolled in a pregnancy study. CDR3 residues: CASSQVGGSNYGYTF. The CDR3 region has the DNA TGCGCCAGCAGCCAAGTTGGTGGCTCTAACTATGGCTACACCTTC.